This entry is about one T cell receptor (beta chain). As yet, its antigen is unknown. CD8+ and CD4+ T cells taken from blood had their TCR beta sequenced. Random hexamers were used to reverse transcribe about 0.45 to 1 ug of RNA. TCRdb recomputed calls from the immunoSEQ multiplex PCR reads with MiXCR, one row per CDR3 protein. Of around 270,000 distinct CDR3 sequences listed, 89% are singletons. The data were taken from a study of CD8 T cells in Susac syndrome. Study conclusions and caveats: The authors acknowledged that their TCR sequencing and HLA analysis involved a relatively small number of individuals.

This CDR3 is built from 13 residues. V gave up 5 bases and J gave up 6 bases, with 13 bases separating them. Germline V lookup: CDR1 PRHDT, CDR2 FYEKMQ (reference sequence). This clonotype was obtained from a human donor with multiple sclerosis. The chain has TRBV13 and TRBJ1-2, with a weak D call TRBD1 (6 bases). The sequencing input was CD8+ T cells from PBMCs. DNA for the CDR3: TGTGCCAGCAGCGGCCAGGGGAGGAATGGCTACACCTTC. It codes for CASSGQGRNGYTF.